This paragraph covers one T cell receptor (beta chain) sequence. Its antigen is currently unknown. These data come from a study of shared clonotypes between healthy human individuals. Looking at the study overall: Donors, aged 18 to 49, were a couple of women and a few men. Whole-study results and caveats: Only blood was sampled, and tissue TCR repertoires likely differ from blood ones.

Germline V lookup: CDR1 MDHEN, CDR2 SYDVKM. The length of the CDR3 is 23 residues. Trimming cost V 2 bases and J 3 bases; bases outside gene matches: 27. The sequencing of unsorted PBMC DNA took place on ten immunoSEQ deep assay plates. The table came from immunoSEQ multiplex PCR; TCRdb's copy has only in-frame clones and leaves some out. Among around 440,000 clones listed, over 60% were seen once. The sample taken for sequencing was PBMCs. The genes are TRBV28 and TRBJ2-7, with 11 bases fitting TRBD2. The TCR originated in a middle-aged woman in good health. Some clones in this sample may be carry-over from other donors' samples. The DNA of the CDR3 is TGTGCCAGCAGTTTAAGCTACGCTTTGGCCCACCACCACCGACTAGCGGGGTACTACGAGCAGTACTTC. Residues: CASSLSYALAHHHRLAGYYEQYF.